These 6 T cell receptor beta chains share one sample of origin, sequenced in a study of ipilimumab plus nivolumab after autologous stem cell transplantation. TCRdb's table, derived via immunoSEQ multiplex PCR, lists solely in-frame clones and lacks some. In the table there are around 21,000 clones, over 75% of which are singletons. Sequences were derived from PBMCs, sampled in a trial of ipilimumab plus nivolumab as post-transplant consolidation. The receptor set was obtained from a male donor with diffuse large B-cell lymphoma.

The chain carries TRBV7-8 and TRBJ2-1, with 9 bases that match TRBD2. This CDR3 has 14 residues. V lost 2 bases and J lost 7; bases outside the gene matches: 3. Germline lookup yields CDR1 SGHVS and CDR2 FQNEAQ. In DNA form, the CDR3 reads TGTGCCAGCAGCTTACGGCGGGGGGGGAATGAGCAGTTCTTC. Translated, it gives CASSLRRGGNEQFF.

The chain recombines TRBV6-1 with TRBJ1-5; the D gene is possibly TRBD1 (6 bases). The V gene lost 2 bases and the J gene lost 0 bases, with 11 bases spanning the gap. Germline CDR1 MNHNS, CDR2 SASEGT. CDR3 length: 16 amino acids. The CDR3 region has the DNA TGTGCCAGCAGTGAAAGACGGGGGCTTAGCAATCAGCCCCAGCATTTT. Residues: CASSERRGLSNQPQHF.

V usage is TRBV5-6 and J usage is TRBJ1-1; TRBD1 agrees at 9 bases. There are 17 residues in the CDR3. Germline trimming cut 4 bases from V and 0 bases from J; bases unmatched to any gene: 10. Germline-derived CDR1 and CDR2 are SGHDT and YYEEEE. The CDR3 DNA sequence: TGTGCCAGCAGCGCCCTCGGGACAGGGATTCTGAACACTGAAGCTTTCTTT. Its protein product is CASSALGTGILNTEAFF.

The CDR3, as DNA: TGTGCCAGTAGGAAATGGGGGGCCTATGGCTACACCTTC. As protein: CASRKWGAYGYTF. This sequence joins TRBV5-6 and TRBJ1-2, with D possibly being TRBD1 (6 bases). Germline V gene lookup returns CDR1 SGHDT and CDR2 YYEEEE. Trimming took 8 bases from V and 4 from J, leaving 15 bases between them. The CDR3 sequence is 13 residues long.

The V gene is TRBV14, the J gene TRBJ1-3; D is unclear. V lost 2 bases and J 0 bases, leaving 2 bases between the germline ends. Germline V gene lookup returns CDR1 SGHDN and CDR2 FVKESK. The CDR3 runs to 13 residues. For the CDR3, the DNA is TGTGCCAGCAGCCAATTCTCTGGAAACACCATATATTTT. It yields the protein CASSQFSGNTIYF.

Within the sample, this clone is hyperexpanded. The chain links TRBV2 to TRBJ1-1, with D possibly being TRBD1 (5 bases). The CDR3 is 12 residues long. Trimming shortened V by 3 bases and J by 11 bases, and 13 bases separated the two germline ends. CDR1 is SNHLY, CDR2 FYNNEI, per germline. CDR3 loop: CASSDRAGSAFF. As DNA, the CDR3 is TGTGCCAGCAGTGATAGAGCAGGGTCGGCTTTCTTT.